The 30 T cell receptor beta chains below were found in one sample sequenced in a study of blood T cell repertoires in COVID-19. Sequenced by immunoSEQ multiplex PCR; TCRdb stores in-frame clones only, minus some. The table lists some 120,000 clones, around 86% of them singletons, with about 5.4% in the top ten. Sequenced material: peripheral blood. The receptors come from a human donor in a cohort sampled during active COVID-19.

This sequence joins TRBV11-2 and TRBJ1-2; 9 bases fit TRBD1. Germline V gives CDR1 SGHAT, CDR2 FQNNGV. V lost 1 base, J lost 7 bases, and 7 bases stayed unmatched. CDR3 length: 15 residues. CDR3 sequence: CASSLVPQGAGGYTF. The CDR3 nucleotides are TGTGCCAGCAGCTTAGTACCACAGGGGGCAGGTGGCTACACCTTC.

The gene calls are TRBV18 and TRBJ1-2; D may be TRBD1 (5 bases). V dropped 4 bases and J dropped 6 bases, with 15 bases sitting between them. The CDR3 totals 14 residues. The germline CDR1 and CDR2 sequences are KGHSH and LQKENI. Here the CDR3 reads CASSLRRGNNGYTF. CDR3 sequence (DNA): TGTGCCAGCTCACTGAGAAGGGGTAATAATGGCTACACCTTC.

This chain's CDR3 is CASSERQGARETQYF. The CDR3 nucleotides read TGTGCCAGCAGTGAGAGACAGGGGGCAAGGGAGACCCAGTACTTC. This chain links TRBV27 with TRBJ2-5; 10 bases are a match to TRBD1. Germline V gene sequence: CDR1 MNHEY, CDR2 SMNVEV (reference sequence). The CDR3 has 15 residues. J lost 5 bases, V lost 5 bases, and 8 bases had no gene match.

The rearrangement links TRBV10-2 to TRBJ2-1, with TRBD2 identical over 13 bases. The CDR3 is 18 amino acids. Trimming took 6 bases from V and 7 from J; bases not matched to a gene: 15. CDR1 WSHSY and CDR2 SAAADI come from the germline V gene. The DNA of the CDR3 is TGCGCCAGCAGGGGCACTAGCGGGAGGGGGGCCCTTTGGAATGAGCAGTTCTTC. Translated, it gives CASRGTSGRGALWNEQFF.

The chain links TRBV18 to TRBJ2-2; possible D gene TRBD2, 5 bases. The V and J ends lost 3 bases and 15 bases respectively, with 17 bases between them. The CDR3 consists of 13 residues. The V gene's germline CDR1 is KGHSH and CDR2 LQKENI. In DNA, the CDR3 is TGTGCCAGCTCACCTCCCGAAAGCCGCGGGTTGTTTTTT. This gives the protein CASSPPESRGLFF.

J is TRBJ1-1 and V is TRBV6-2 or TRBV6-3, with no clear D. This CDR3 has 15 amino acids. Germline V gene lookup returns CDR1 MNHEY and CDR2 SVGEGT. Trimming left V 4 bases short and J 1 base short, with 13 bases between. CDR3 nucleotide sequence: TGTGCCAGCAGTTCGGTAGGACTTGGGAACACTGAAGCTTTCTTT. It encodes CASSSVGLGNTEAFF.

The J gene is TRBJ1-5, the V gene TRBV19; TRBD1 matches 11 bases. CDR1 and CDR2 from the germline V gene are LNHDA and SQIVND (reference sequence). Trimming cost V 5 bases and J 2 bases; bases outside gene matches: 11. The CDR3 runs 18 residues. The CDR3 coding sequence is TGTGCCAGTAGTTTCCGGGACAGGGGGATGGCAGGCAATCAGCCCCAGCATTTT. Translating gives CASSFRDRGMAGNQPQHF.

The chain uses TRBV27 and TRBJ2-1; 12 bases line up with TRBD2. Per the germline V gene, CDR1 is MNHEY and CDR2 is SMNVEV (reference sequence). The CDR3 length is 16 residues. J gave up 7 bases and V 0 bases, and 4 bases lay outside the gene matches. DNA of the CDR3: TGTGCCAGCAGTTTATCCCCTAGCGGGAGGGATAATGAGCAGTTCTTC. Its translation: CASSLSPSGRDNEQFF.

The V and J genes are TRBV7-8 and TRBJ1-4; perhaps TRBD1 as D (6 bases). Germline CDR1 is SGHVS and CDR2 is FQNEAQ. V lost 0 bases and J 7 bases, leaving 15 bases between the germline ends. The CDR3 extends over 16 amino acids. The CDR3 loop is CASSLALMGASEKLFF. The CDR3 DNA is TGTGCCAGCAGCTTAGCGCTCATGGGGGCTAGTGAAAAACTGTTTTTT.

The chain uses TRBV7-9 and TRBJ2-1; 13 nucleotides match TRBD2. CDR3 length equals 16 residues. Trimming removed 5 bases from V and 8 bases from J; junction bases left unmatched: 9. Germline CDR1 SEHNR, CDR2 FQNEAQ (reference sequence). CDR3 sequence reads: CASSHRTSGSSYEQFF. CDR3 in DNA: TGTGCCAGCAGCCATCGGACTAGCGGGAGTAGCTATGAGCAGTTCTTC.

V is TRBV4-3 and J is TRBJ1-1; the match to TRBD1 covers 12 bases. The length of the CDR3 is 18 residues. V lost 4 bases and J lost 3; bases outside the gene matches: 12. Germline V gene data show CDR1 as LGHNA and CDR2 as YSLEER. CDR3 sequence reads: CASSPLPGQGAEDTEAFF. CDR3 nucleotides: TGCGCCAGCAGCCCGCTACCGGGACAGGGGGCGGAGGACACTGAAGCTTTCTTT.

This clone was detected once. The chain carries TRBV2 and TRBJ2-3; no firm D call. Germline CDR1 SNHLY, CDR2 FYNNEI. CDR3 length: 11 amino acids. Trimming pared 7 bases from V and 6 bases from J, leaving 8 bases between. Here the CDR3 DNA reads TGTGCCAGCACCCATAGTGATACGCAGTATTTT. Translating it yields CASTHSDTQYF.

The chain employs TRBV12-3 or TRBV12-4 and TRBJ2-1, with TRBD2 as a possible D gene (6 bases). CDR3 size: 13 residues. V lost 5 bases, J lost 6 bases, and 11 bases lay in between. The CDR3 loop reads CASSASSVNEQFF. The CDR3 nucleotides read TGTGCCAGCAGTGCGTCTAGCGTCAATGAGCAGTTCTTC.

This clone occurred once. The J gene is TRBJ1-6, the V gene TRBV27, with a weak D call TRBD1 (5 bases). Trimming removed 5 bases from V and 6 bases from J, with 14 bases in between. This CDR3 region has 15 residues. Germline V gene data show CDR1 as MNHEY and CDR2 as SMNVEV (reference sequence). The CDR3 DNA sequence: TGTGCCAGCAGTAATCAGGGTACCCTTAATTCACCCCTCCACTTT. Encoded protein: CASSNQGTLNSPLHF.

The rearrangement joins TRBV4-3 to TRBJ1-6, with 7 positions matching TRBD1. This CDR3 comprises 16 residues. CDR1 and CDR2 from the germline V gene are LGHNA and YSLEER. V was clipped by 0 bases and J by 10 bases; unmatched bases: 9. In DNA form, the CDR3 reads TGCGCCAGCAGCCAAGACGTGAGGGGGCTCGGCTCACCCCTCCACTTT. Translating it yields CASSQDVRGLGSPLHF.

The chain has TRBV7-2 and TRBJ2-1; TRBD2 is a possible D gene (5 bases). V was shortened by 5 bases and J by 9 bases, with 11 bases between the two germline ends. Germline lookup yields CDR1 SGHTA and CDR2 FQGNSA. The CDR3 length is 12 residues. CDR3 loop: CASSILGTEQFF. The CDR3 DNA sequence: TGTGCCAGCAGCATACTAGGAACTGAGCAGTTCTTC. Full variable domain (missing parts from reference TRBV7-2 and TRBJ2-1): GAGVSQSPSNKVTEKGKDVELRCDPISGHTALYWYRQSLGQGLEFLIYFQGNSAPDKSGLPSDRFSAERTGGSVSTLTIQRTQQEDSAVYLCASSILGTEQFFGPGTRLTVL.

In DNA form, the CDR3 reads TGCGCCAGCACGCAGAGGGGTCGGGACAGCATCTTCTCTACGCAGTATTTT. This gives the protein CASTQRGRDSIFSTQYF. V is TRBV4-1 and J is TRBJ2-3, with 7 nucleotides matching TRBD1. The V segment lost 7 bases and the J segment 8 bases; nucleotides outside the gene matches: 21. Germline CDR1 and CDR2: MGHRA and YSYEKL. This CDR3 region has 17 residues.

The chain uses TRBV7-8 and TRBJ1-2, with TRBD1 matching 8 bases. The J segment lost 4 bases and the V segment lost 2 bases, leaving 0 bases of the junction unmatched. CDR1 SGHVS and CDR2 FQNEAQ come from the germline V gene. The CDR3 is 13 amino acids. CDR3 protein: CASSLTGGYGYTF. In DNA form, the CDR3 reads TGTGCCAGCAGCTTAACAGGGGGCTATGGCTACACCTTC. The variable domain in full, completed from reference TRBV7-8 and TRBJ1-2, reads GAGVSQSPRYKVAKRGQDVALRCDPISGHVSLFWYQQALGQGPEFLTYFQNEAQLDKSGLPSDRFFAERPEGSVSTLKIQRTQQEDSAVYLCASSLTGGYGYTFGSGTRLTVV.

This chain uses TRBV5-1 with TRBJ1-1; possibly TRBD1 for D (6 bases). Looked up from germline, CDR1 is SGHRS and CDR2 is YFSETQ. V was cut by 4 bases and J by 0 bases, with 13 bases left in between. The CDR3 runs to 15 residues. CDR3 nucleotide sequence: TGCGCCAGCAGCCCCGGGACAAGCATGAACACTGAAGCTTTCTTT. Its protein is CASSPGTSMNTEAFF. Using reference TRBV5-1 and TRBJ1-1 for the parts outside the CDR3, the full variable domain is KAGVTQTPRYLIKTRGQQVTLSCSPISGHRSVSWYQQTPGQGLQFLFEYFSETQRNKGNFPGRFSGRQFSNSRSEMNVSTLELGDSALYLCASSPGTSMNTEAFFGQGTRLTVV.

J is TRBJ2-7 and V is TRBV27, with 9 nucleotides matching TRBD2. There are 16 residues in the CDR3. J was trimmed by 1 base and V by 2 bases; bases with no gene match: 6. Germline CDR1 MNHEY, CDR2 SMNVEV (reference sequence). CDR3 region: CASSLTSSGVSYEQYF. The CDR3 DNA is TGTGCCAGCAGTTTAACTTCTAGCGGGGTTTCCTACGAGCAGTACTTC.

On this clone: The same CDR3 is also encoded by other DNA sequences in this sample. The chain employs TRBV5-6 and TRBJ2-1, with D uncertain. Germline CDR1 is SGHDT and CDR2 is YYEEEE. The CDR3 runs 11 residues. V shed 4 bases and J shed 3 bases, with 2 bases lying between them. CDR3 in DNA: TGTGCCAGCAGCCTCTACAATGAGCAGTTCTTC. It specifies CASSLYNEQFF.

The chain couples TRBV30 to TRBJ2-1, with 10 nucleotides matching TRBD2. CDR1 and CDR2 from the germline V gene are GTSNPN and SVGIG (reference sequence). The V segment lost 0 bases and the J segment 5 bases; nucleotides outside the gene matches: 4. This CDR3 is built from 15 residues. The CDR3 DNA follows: TGTGCCTGGAGTGTAGGACTAGCGGCCAACAATGAGCAGTTCTTC. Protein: CAWSVGLAANNEQFF. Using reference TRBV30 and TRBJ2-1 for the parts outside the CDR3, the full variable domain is SQTIHQWPATLVQPVGSPLSLECTVEGTSNPNLYWYRQAAGRGLQLLFYSVGIGQISSEVPQNLSASRPQDRQFILSSKKLLLSDSGFYLCAWSVGLAANNEQFFGPGTRLTVL.

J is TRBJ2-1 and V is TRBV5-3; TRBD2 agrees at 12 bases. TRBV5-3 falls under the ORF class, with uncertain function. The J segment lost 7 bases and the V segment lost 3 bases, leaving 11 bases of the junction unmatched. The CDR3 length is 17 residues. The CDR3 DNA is TGTGCCAGAAGCTCGTGGACTAGCGGGATGGACAGGAATGAGCAGTTCTTC. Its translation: CARSSWTSGMDRNEQFF.

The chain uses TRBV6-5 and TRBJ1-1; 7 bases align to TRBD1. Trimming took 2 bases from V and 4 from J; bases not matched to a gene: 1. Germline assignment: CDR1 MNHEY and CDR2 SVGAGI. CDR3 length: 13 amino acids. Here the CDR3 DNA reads TGTGCCAGCAGTTACAAGGGGGCCACTGAAGCTTTCTTT. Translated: CASSYKGATEAFF.

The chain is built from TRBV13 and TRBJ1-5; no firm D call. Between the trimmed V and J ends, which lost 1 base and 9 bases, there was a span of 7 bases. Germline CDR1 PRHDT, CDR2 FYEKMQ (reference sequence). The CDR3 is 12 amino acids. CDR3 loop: CASSLEPGPQHF. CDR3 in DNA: TGTGCCAGCAGCTTAGAGCCTGGGCCCCAGCATTTT.

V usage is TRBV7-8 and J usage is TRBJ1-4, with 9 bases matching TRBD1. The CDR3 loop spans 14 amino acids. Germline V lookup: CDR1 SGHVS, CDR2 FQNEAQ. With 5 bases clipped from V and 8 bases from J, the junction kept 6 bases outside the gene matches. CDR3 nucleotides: TGTGCCAGCAGCGCTGGGACAGGGTACGAAAAACTGTTTTTT. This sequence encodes CASSAGTGYEKLFF.

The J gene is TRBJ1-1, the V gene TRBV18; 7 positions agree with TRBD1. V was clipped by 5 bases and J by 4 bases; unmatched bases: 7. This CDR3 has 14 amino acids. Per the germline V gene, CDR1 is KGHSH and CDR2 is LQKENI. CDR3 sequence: CASSLGQALTEAFF. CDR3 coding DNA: TGTGCCAGCTCATTAGGACAGGCTCTCACTGAAGCTTTCTTT.

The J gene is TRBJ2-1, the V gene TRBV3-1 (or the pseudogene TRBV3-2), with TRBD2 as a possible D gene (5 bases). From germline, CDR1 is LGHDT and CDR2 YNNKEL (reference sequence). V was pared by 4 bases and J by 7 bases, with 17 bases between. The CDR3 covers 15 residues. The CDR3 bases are TGTGCCAGCAGCCGACTGAACGGGATCTTAAATGAGCAGTTCTTC. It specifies CASSRLNGILNEQFF.

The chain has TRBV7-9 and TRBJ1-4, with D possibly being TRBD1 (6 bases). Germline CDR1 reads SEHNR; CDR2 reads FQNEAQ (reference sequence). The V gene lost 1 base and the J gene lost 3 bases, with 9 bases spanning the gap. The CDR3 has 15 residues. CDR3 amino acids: CASSLDTGSNEKLFF. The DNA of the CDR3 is TGTGCCAGCAGCTTAGATACAGGGTCTAATGAAAAACTGTTTTTT.

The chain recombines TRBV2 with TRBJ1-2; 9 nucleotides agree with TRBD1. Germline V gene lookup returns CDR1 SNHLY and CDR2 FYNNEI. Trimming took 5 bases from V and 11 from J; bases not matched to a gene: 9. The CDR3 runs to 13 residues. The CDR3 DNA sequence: TGTGCCAGCAGTCCTTTCCTAGACAGGGGGTACACCTTC. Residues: CASSPFLDRGYTF. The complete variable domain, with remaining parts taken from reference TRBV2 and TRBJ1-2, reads EPEVTQTPSHQVTQMGQEVILRCVPISNHLYFYWYRQILGQKVEFLVSFYNNEISEKSEIFDDQFSVERPDGSNFTLKIRSTKLEDSAMYFCASSPFLDRGYTFGSGTRLTVV.